This T cell receptor beta chain was profiled in a study of blood T cell repertoires in COVID-19. Study background: Acute and convalescent COVID-19 specimens originated in the United States, Italy and Spain. T cells, B-cell-depleted T cells, or PBMCs provided the cDNA or gDNA that served as material.

Sequencing used immunoSEQ multiplex PCR; TCRdb keeps in-frame clones, though not all of them. Of almost 70,000 clones listed, roughly three quarters were seen once; the top ten hold 15% to 20%. The CDR3 loop spans 12 amino acids. V was clipped by 2 bases and J by 4 bases, with 6 bases between them. Germline loops: CDR1 LNHNV, CDR2 YYDKDF (reference sequence). This TCR came from a man aged 55 to 70 with acute or convalescent COVID-19. The chain joins TRBV15 to TRBJ2-7; a possible D gene is TRBD2 (5 bases). Sequencing was done on a sample of peripheral blood. CDR3 in amino acids: CATSRPGYEQYF. For the CDR3, the DNA is TGTGCCACCAGCAGACCGGGGTACGAGCAGTACTTC.